The 30 T cell receptor beta chains given below trace back to one sample, sequenced in a study of cytomegalovirus exposure and HLA in healthy donors. Use of 60 Vbeta and 13 Jbeta primers characterized the PCR. The data were produced by immunoSEQ multiplex PCR, yet TCRdb's version contains in-frame clones alone and is incomplete. The table includes 100,000 to 150,000 clones, 65% to 80% detected once. The sample comprised PBMCs. These receptors were taken from a woman in her forties in good health and CMV-seronegative.

This rearrangement joins TRBV28 to TRBJ1-6; D is perhaps TRBD1 (5 bases). Trimming pared 3 bases from V and 8 bases from J, leaving 8 bases between. The CDR3 has 13 residues. The germline gives CDR1 MDHEN, CDR2 SYDVKM. This chain's CDR3 is CASSLGRDSPLHF. In nucleotides, the CDR3 is TGTGCCAGCAGTTTGGGCAGGGATTCACCCCTCCACTTT. The full variable domain, completed using reference TRBV28 and TRBJ1-6, is DVKVTQSSRYLVKRTGEKVFLECVQDMDHENMFWYRQDPGLGLRLIYFSYDVKMKEKGDIPEGYSVSREKKERFSLILESASTNQTSMYLCASSLGRDSPLHFGNGTRLTVT.

The table lists this clone with a count of one. This chain joins TRBV15 and TRBJ2-5; D may be TRBD1 (5 bases). V was cut by 0 bases and J by 10 bases, with 18 bases left in between. Germline CDR1 and CDR2: LNHNV and YYDKDF (reference sequence). CDR3 length equals 15 residues. The CDR3 loop is CATSRDLGVNKDQYF. CDR3 sequence (DNA): TGTGCCACCAGCAGAGACTTAGGGGTCAATAAGGACCAGTACTTC.

The V and J genes are TRBV27 and TRBJ1-5; 7 nucleotides align to TRBD1. Germline loops: CDR1 MNHEY, CDR2 SMNVEV (reference sequence). The V and J ends lost 4 bases and 2 bases, in that order; junction bases with no gene match: 5. The CDR3 contains 15 residues. The CDR3 DNA reads as TGTGCCAGCAGTTCCGACAGGGCGGGCAATCAGCCCCAGCATTTT. Translating it yields CASSSDRAGNQPQHF.

The chain combines TRBV11-2 with TRBJ2-7; 10 bases line up with TRBD2. V dropped 0 bases and J dropped 7; count of bases not matched to a gene: 9. The CDR3 has 16 residues. Germline-derived CDR1 and CDR2 are SGHAT and FQNNGV. CDR3 protein: CASSLDLASGSREQYF. Written as DNA, the CDR3 is TGTGCCAGCAGCTTAGATTTGGCTAGCGGGAGTCGTGAGCAGTACTTC.

This chain links TRBV10-3 with TRBJ2-3; 7 nucleotides line up with TRBD2. Germline V lookup: CDR1 ENHRY, CDR2 SYGVKD. The junction had 9 bases not matched to a gene; V was cut back by 4 bases and J by 2 bases. The CDR3 runs 16 residues. The CDR3 region is CAISGGWLADTDTQYF. CDR3 bases: TGTGCCATCAGTGGTGGGTGGCTAGCGGACACAGATACGCAGTATTTT.

This chain uses TRBV28 with TRBJ2-7; a possible D gene is TRBD1 (5 bases). Deletions cut 5 bases from V and 6 bases from J, with 26 bases between. From germline, CDR1 is MDHEN and CDR2 SYDVKM. This CDR3 spans 17 amino acids. CDR3 in amino acids: CASSTPPGAAGPGEQYF. In nucleotides, the CDR3 is TGTGCCAGCAGTACGCCCCCGGGCGCGGCAGGGCCCGGCGAGCAGTACTTC.

The rearrangement joins TRBV15 to TRBJ2-4; D possibly corresponds to TRBD1 (6 bases). The CDR3 spans 15 residues. V shed 1 base and J shed 5 bases, with 12 bases lying between them. Germline lookup yields CDR1 LNHNV and CDR2 YYDKDF (reference sequence). Here the CDR3 DNA reads TGTGCCACCAGCAGAGTGAACAGGGACCAAAACATTCAGTACTTC. It encodes CATSRVNRDQNIQYF. The whole variable domain, remainder taken from reference TRBV15 and TRBJ2-4, is DAMVIQNPRYQVTQFGKPVTLSCSQTLNHNVMYWYQQKSSQAPKLLFHYYDKDFNNEADTPDNFQSRRPNTSFCFLDIRSPGLGDTAMYLCATSRVNRDQNIQYFGAGTRLSVL.

The chain joins TRBV18 to TRBJ1-1; a possible D gene is TRBD1 (5 bases). CDR3 length: 18 amino acids. Trimming pared 3 bases from V and 4 bases from J, leaving 24 bases between. The germline CDR1 and CDR2 sequences are KGHSH and LQKENI. CDR3: CASSPNHNAGGVGTEAFF. The CDR3 nucleotides are TGTGCCAGCTCACCTAATCATAATGCTGGGGGGGTAGGCACTGAAGCTTTCTTT.

V and J are TRBV9 and TRBJ2-7, with 9 bases matching TRBD2. The CDR3 contains 16 residues. Losses at the gene ends were 0 bases for V and 2 bases for J; bases not matched to a gene: 6. CDR1 and CDR2 (germline): SGDLS, YYNGEE. CDR3 sequence (DNA): TGTGCCAGCAGCGTAGGGGTTAGCGGGGGCACCTACGAGCAGTACTTC. Translating it yields CASSVGVSGGTYEQYF.

This clone was detected once. The rearrangement links TRBV28 to TRBJ2-1, with 7 bases that match TRBD1. Germline CDR1 MDHEN, CDR2 SYDVKM. This CDR3 comprises 13 residues. Germline trimming cut 6 bases from V and 6 bases from J; bases unmatched to any gene: 5. Here the CDR3 DNA reads TGTGCCAGCAGCTCGACAGGGACCAATGAGCAGTTCTTC. Translating it yields CASSSTGTNEQFF.

This clone was observed a handful of times. The chain carries TRBV28 and TRBJ2-1, with a tentative D call TRBD2 (5 bases). Germline V gives CDR1 MDHEN, CDR2 SYDVKM. Trimming took 5 bases from V and 8 from J, leaving 10 bases between them. The CDR3 sequence is 12 residues long. CDR3: CASSLQRDEQFF. Here the CDR3 DNA reads TGTGCCAGCAGTCTCCAGAGGGATGAGCAGTTCTTC. The whole variable domain, filled in from reference TRBV28 and TRBJ2-1, reads DVKVTQSSRYLVKRTGEKVFLECVQDMDHENMFWYRQDPGLGLRLIYFSYDVKMKEKGDIPEGYSVSREKKERFSLILESASTNQTSMYLCASSLQRDEQFFGPGTRLTVL.

This rearrangement joins TRBV6-6 to TRBJ2-5; D is ambiguous. The V end was cut by 2 bases, the J end by 11 bases, with 12 bases between. CDR1 is MNHNY and CDR2 is SVGAGI in the germline V gene (reference sequence). The CDR3 has 12 residues. The CDR3: CASSYPTKEQYF. The CDR3 DNA reads as TGTGCCAGCAGTTACCCCACTAAAGAGCAGTACTTC.

This chain uses TRBV28 with TRBJ1-2, with a weak D call TRBD1 (6 bases). Germline loops: CDR1 MDHEN, CDR2 SYDVKM. Trimming stripped 6 bases from V and 4 bases from J, with 12 bases between. The length of the CDR3 is 13 residues. The CDR3 is CASRFGGGYGYTF. The CDR3 DNA is TGTGCCAGCAGGTTTGGGGGCGGCTATGGCTACACCTTC.

V is TRBV2 and J is TRBJ2-5; 7 bases align to TRBD2. The CDR3 has 16 amino acids. Germline assignment: CDR1 SNHLY and CDR2 FYNNEI. The V gene end was trimmed by 0 bases and the J gene end by 3 bases; junction bases not matched to a gene: 7. Here the CDR3 reads CASSEALLGGEETQYF. The CDR3 DNA reads as TGTGCCAGCAGTGAAGCCCTGCTGGGGGGGGAAGAGACCCAGTACTTC.

The rearrangement joins TRBV7-8 to TRBJ2-3; 8 positions agree with TRBD2. Germline values: CDR1 SGHVS, CDR2 FQNEAQ. The J segment lost 4 bases and the V segment lost 1 base, leaving 7 bases of the junction unmatched. This CDR3 comprises 16 residues. The CDR3 bases are TGTGCCAGCAGCTTAGGGGGACTAGTAGAGGCAGATACGCAGTATTTT. Translated: CASSLGGLVEADTQYF.

The chain employs TRBV7-2 and TRBJ2-7; 8 bases are a match to TRBD2. The germline CDR1 and CDR2 sequences are SGHTA and FQGNSA. CDR3 length: 17 residues. With V trimmed by 5 bases and J by 4 bases, 16 bases remained unmatched. The CDR3 here is CASSPIPGSSGTYEQYF. CDR3 in DNA: TGTGCCAGCAGCCCCATCCCCGGGAGTAGCGGGACATACGAGCAGTACTTC.

CDR3 protein: CASSRTSANEQFF. The CDR3 nucleotides read TGTGCCAGCAGCCGGACTAGCGCCAATGAGCAGTTCTTC. This sequence joins TRBV9 and TRBJ2-1, with 9 bases lining up with TRBD2. Germline-derived CDR1 and CDR2 are SGDLS and YYNGEE. With V trimmed by 4 bases and J by 6 bases, 2 bases remained unmatched. This CDR3 has 13 amino acids.

The V call is TRBV6-1, the J call TRBJ1-5, with D unclear. V lost 4 bases and J lost 2, with 12 bases in between. Germline CDR1 is MNHNS and CDR2 is SASEGT. The length of the CDR3 is 15 residues. The CDR3 coding sequence is TGTGCCAGCAGTGCCGGGGTGGACCGCAATCAGCCCCAGCATTTT. Residues: CASSAGVDRNQPQHF.

V usage is TRBV15 and J usage is TRBJ2-7; maybe TRBD1 (5 bases). V shed 0 bases and J shed 1 base, with 7 bases lying between them. Germline V gene sequence: CDR1 LNHNV, CDR2 YYDKDF (reference sequence). The CDR3 is 14 residues long. CDR3 in DNA: TGTGCCACCAGCAGAGATTCAGGGTCCTACGAGCAGTACTTC. This codes for CATSRDSGSYEQYF.

The chain links TRBV9 to TRBJ1-2; perhaps TRBD1 as D (6 bases). V was cut by 4 bases and J by 8 bases, with 12 bases left in between. The CDR3 sequence is 12 residues long. CDR1 and CDR2 (germline): SGDLS, YYNGEE. For the CDR3, the DNA is TGTGCCAGCAGCATGGGGGCGCGGGGCTACACCTTC. This translates into CASSMGARGYTF.

This clone was counted between two and nine times. The rearrangement uses TRBV6-1 and TRBJ1-5; D gene unclear. Germline V gene data show CDR1 as MNHNS and CDR2 as SASEGT. The CDR3 totals 13 residues. The V and J ends lost 8 bases and 4 bases respectively, with 12 bases between them. For the CDR3, the DNA is TGTGCCAGCGGGCGGGGATCTAATCAGCCCCAGCATTTT. This translates into CASGRGSNQPQHF.

This clone came up once. The rearrangement links TRBV4-1 to TRBJ2-5; perhaps TRBD2 as D (5 bases). With the DNA end fitting TRBJ2-7 better, the J assignment may be wrong. CDR1 is MGHRA and CDR2 is YSYEKL in the germline V gene. This CDR3 contains 15 residues. The CDR3 sequence is CASSQDPSGYYEQYF. As DNA, the CDR3 is TGCGCCAGCAGCCAAGATCCCAGCGGCTACTACGAGCAGTACTTC.

The rearrangement links TRBV7-9 to TRBJ2-7; D is perhaps TRBD1 (6 bases). V lost 3 bases to trimming and J lost 0 bases, with 12 bases between them. The CDR3 loop spans 15 amino acids. Germline CDR1 reads SEHNR; CDR2 reads FQNEAQ (reference sequence). Here the CDR3 reads CASSLRDTVSYEQYF. CDR3 DNA: TGTGCCAGCAGCTTGAGGGACACCGTCTCCTACGAGCAGTACTTC.

This chain uses TRBV6-1 with TRBJ1-6; no clear D. Germline CDR1 and CDR2: MNHNS and SASEGT. This CDR3 spans 16 amino acids. V was shortened by 0 bases and J by 0 bases, with 6 bases between the two germline ends. The CDR3 DNA reads TGTGCCAGCAGTGAAGCCGAGATCTCCTATAATTCACCCCTCCACTTT. This translates into CASSEAEISYNSPLHF.

J is TRBJ1-5 and V is TRBV6-1; a possible D gene is TRBD1 (5 bases). V gave up 4 bases and J gave up 7 bases, with 11 bases separating them. CDR1 is MNHNS, CDR2 SASEGT, per germline. The CDR3 is made up of 13 amino acids. The CDR3 DNA is TGTGCCAGCAGTGTAGAAGGGGTCCAGCCCCAGCATTTT. Residues: CASSVEGVQPQHF.

The rearrangement uses TRBV27 and TRBJ2-5; TRBD2 aligns across 9 bases. The J call is uncertain, as TRBJ2-7 better fits the DNA end. The germline gives CDR1 MNHEY, CDR2 SMNVEV (reference sequence). This CDR3 is 15 amino acids long. CDR3 loop: CASSPPGLAYYEQYF. The CDR3 bases are TGTGCCAGCAGTCCTCCGGGACTAGCTTACTACGAGCAGTACTTC.

The rearrangement uses TRBV5-4 and TRBJ2-1; 8 nucleotides line up with TRBD1. V shed 2 bases, J shed 9 bases, and the junction held 7 bases outside the gene matches. Per germline, CDR1 SGHNT and CDR2 YYREEE (reference sequence). The CDR3 extends over 14 amino acids. The CDR3 spells CASSLVQGEGEQFF. The CDR3 bases are TGTGCCAGCAGCTTAGTACAGGGGGAAGGTGAGCAGTTCTTC.

The V gene is TRBV18, the J gene TRBJ2-7; D remains unclear. CDR1 is KGHSH, CDR2 LQKENI, per germline. The CDR3 has 15 amino acids. Trimming pared 3 bases from V and 2 bases from J, leaving 14 bases between. CDR3 sequence: CASSPARWATYEQYF. CDR3 bases: TGTGCCAGCTCACCCGCCAGATGGGCTACCTACGAGCAGTACTTC.

The chain joins TRBV6-1 to TRBJ1-5; 7 nucleotides line up with TRBD1. The CDR3 runs 18 residues. Per germline, CDR1 MNHNS and CDR2 SASEGT. Germline trimming cut 4 bases from V and 0 bases from J; bases unmatched to any gene: 12. CDR3 loop: CASSAPQGYGYSNQPQHF. CDR3 nucleotides: TGTGCCAGCAGTGCACCACAGGGGTACGGGTATAGCAATCAGCCCCAGCATTTT.

This chain joins TRBV5-5 and TRBJ2-3; tentative D call: TRBD1 (6 bases). The CDR3 sequence is 14 residues long. Germline CDR1 is SGHKS and CDR2 is YYEKEE (reference sequence). Trimming stripped 0 bases from V and 4 bases from J, with 9 bases between. As DNA, the CDR3 is TGTGCCAGCAGCTTGGACAGGGAGCCAGATACGCAGTATTTT. This translates into CASSLDREPDTQYF.